The 22 T cell receptor beta chains reported below all come from one sample, sequenced in a study of cytomegalovirus exposure and HLA in healthy donors (dated by TCRdb to about 2017). Libraries were constructed by the immunoSEQ multiplex PCR assay. A mixture of 60 forward primers for TCR Vbeta segments and 13 reverse primers for TCR Jbeta segments was used in the multiplex PCR. Here the immuneACCESS table is served through TCRdb, limited to in-frame sequences with V and J called. Missing clones are a known gap in these copies; in checked studies unresolved V genes cover under half, and the rest lacks a known reason. In this sample's table one finds fewer than 110,000 clones. 3% to 3.5% of the sample belongs to the ten largest clones. Sample: PBMCs. The source of these receptors is a man in his forties in good health and CMV-seronegative.

This chain connects TRBV10-1 to TRBJ2-5; 13 positions agree with TRBD2. The length of the CDR3 is 16 residues. The germline CDR1 and CDR2 sequences are WNHNN and SYGVQD (reference sequence). J was trimmed by 4 bases and V by 5 bases; bases with no gene match: 7. The CDR3 DNA reads as TGCGCCAGCAGTAACCCAACTAGCGGGAGGGGAGAGACCCAGTACTTC. Translation: CASSNPTSGRGETQYF.

The gene calls are TRBV6-1 and TRBJ1-1; TRBD1 agrees at 7 bases. CDR1 is MNHNS, CDR2 SASEGT, per germline. The trim removed 5 bases at V and 9 bases at J, leaving 3 bases unmatched. This CDR3 region has 11 residues. This CDR3 is CASSMTGKAFF. In nucleotides, the CDR3 is TGTGCCAGCAGTATGACAGGGAAAGCTTTCTTT.

The chain recombines TRBV6-1 with TRBJ2-5, with 8 bases fitting TRBD1. The J call may be faulty, since TRBJ2-7 better matches the DNA end. Germline CDR1 and CDR2: MNHNS and SASEGT. This CDR3 comprises 14 residues. The CDR3 reads CASSDRGHSYEQYF. The CDR3 bases are TGTGCCAGCAGTGACAGGGGGCATTCCTACGAGCAGTACTTC.

The gene calls are TRBV6-5 and TRBJ1-2; 7 bases agree with TRBD1. This CDR3 has 15 residues. V trimming: 0 bases; J trimming: 8 bases; junction bases outside the gene matches: 9. The germline gives CDR1 MNHEY, CDR2 SVGAGI. The CDR3 DNA reads as TGTGCCAGCAGTTACTCTCAGACAGGGTCTGGAGGCTACACCTTC. Amino acid sequence: CASSYSQTGSGGYTF.

The J gene is TRBJ1-5, the V gene TRBV7-2, with no clear D. The germline gives CDR1 SGHTA, CDR2 FQGNSA. Trimming pared 1 base from V and 2 bases from J, leaving 15 bases between. The CDR3 contains 17 residues. CDR3 DNA sequence: TGTGCCAGCAGCTTAGTTCCCCCCGGGGTAGGCAATCAGCCCCAGCATTTT. Amino acids: CASSLVPPGVGNQPQHF.

The chain joins TRBV5-1 to TRBJ2-2, with D perhaps matching TRBD1 (5 bases). The germline CDR1 and CDR2 sequences are SGHRS and YFSETQ. The CDR3 extends over 16 amino acids. V lost 1 base and J 0 bases, leaving 10 bases between the germline ends. The CDR3 sequence is CASSLMGQANTGELFF. CDR3 nucleotides: TGCGCCAGCAGCTTGATGGGGCAGGCGAACACCGGGGAGCTGTTTTTT. Drawing the rest from reference TRBV5-1 and TRBJ2-2, the complete variable domain is KAGVTQTPRYLIKTRGQQVTLSCSPISGHRSVSWYQQTPGQGLQFLFEYFSETQRNKGNFPGRFSGRQFSNSRSEMNVSTLELGDSALYLCASSLMGQANTGELFFGEGSRLTVL.

This chain uses TRBV7-2 with TRBJ2-3; 7 bases line up with TRBD1. CDR3 length: 14 residues. J lost 2 bases, V lost 7 bases, and 6 bases had no gene match. In germline, CDR1 is SGHTA, CDR2 FQGNSA. CDR3 loop: CASTGDSSTDTQYF. The DNA for the CDR3 is TGTGCCAGCACCGGGGACAGCTCCACAGATACGCAGTATTTT.

CDR3 coding DNA: TGTGCCTGGAGTGCTTGGGGGACAGGGTTAGCGACTGAAGCTTTCTTT. Its translation is CAWSAWGTGLATEAFF. V usage is TRBV30 and J usage is TRBJ1-1; TRBD1 matches at 9 bases. The CDR3 runs 16 residues. Germline CDR1 reads GTSNPN; CDR2 reads SVGIG (reference sequence). Trimming took 1 base from V and 5 from J; bases not matched to a gene: 11.

V gene TRBV9 combines with J gene TRBJ2-2; D might be TRBD1 (5 bases). V was trimmed by 5 bases and J by 0 bases, leaving 8 bases between them. This CDR3 has 14 amino acids. In germline, CDR1 is SGDLS, CDR2 YYNGEE. As DNA, the CDR3 is TGTGCCAGCAGAAGACAGTCGAACACCGGGGAGCTGTTTTTT. Its translation is CASRRQSNTGELFF.

The V call is TRBV5-1, the J call TRBJ2-2, with D possibly TRBD1 on 5 matching bases. V dropped 0 bases and J dropped 0 bases, with 9 bases sitting between them. Per germline, CDR1 SGHRS and CDR2 YFSETQ. CDR3 length: 16 amino acids. CDR3 protein: CASSLVGQPNTGELFF. The CDR3 DNA reads as TGCGCCAGCAGCTTGGTTGGACAACCGAACACCGGGGAGCTGTTTTTT.

The chain carries TRBV19 and TRBJ2-6; D unclear. Germline CDR1 LNHDA, CDR2 SQIVND (reference sequence). V gave up 5 bases and J gave up 1 base, with 18 bases separating them. The CDR3 runs 18 residues. The CDR3 loop reads CASSAHAPWRSGANVLTF. The CDR3, as DNA: TGTGCCAGTAGTGCTCACGCGCCGTGGAGATCTGGGGCCAACGTCCTGACTTTC.

The chain combines TRBV7-2 with TRBJ1-4, with 8 bases that match TRBD1. This CDR3 spans 19 amino acids. Germline values: CDR1 SGHTA, CDR2 FQGNSA. Unmatched junction bases numbered 13, after V lost 4 bases and J lost 0 bases. Written as DNA, the CDR3 is TGTGCCAGCAGCTATTCCGGACAGGGAGATATTGCAACTAATGAAAAACTGTTTTTT. This codes for CASSYSGQGDIATNEKLFF.

The chain combines TRBV19 with TRBJ2-2, with 8 bases that match TRBD2. This CDR3 contains 15 residues. V gave up 7 bases and J gave up 4 bases; unmatched junction bases: 8. The germline CDR1 and CDR2 sequences are LNHDA and SQIVND (reference sequence). The CDR3 loop is CASTGGGRTTGELFF. CDR3 nucleotide sequence: TGTGCCAGTACCGGGGGGGGTAGGACCACCGGGGAGCTGTTTTTT.

The J gene is TRBJ2-3, the V gene TRBV10-3; 9 bases are a match to TRBD1. Trimming removed 3 bases from V and 0 bases from J; junction bases left unmatched: 7. The CDR3 has 17 amino acids. Germline V CDR1 and CDR2: ENHRY, SYGVKD. CDR3 amino acids: CAISEGETGGSTDTQYF. DNA of the CDR3: TGTGCCATCAGTGAAGGCGAGACAGGGGGAAGCACAGATACGCAGTATTTT.

This sequence joins TRBV7-2 and TRBJ2-2; 7 bases agree with TRBD2. Trimming at V came to 0 bases and at J to 0 bases, leaving 13 bases not matched to a gene. Germline loops: CDR1 SGHTA, CDR2 FQGNSA. The CDR3 runs to 20 residues. The CDR3 sequence: CASSLAPVMRLAPNTGELFF. CDR3 DNA: TGTGCCAGCAGCTTAGCCCCGGTGATGAGACTAGCACCGAACACCGGGGAGCTGTTTTTT.

The genes are TRBV5-1 and TRBJ2-3; D is perhaps TRBD1 (5 bases). The CDR3 length is 14 residues. Germline loops: CDR1 SGHRS, CDR2 YFSETQ. Trimming removed 0 bases at V and 6 bases at J, with 11 bases between. This CDR3 reads CASSLGRVGDTQYF. Written as DNA, the CDR3 is TGCGCCAGCAGCTTGGGCAGGGTGGGGGATACGCAGTATTTT. The full variable domain, rest sourced from reference TRBV5-1 and TRBJ2-3, is KAGVTQTPRYLIKTRGQQVTLSCSPISGHRSVSWYQQTPGQGLQFLFEYFSETQRNKGNFPGRFSGRQFSNSRSEMNVSTLELGDSALYLCASSLGRVGDTQYFGPGTRLTVL.

CDR3 coding DNA: TGTGCCACCCTAAGCGGGACGGGCCAAGAGACCCAGTACTTC. Protein sequence: CATLSGTGQETQYF. The J gene is TRBJ2-5, the V gene TRBV10-3, with 7 bases lining up with TRBD2. With 10 bases clipped from V and 1 base from J, the junction kept 9 bases outside the gene matches. Per the germline V gene, CDR1 is ENHRY and CDR2 is SYGVKD. The CDR3 is 14 residues long.

V gene TRBV18 combines with J gene TRBJ2-7; no firm D call. This CDR3 has 13 amino acids. Trimming took 0 bases from V and 3 from J, leaving 6 bases between them. Germline V gives CDR1 KGHSH, CDR2 LQKENI. The CDR3 region has the DNA TGTGCCAGCTCACCACCGGGCAGCTACGAGCAGTACTTC. It codes for CASSPPGSYEQYF. The full variable domain, in which reference TRBV18 and TRBJ2-7 provide the parts outside the CDR3, is NAGVMQNPRHLVRRRGQEARLRCSPMKGHSHVYWYRQLPEEGLKFMVYLQKENIIDESGMPKERFSAEFPKEGPSILRIQQVVRGDSAAYFCASSPPGSYEQYFGPGTRLTVT.

The V gene is TRBV19, the J gene TRBJ2-3; 12 nucleotides align to TRBD2. Germline CDR1 reads LNHDA; CDR2 reads SQIVND (reference sequence). Trimming at V came to 8 bases and at J to 7 bases, leaving 10 bases not matched to a gene. The CDR3 is made up of 15 amino acids. CDR3 in DNA: TGTGCCAGTTCTACAGCTAGCGGGAGGGGCCATACGCAGTATTTT. Translating gives CASSTASGRGHTQYF. The full variable domain, its missing parts supplied by reference TRBV19 and TRBJ2-3, is DGGITQSPKYLFRKEGQNVTLSCEQNLNHDAMYWYRQDPGQGLRLIYYSQIVNDFQKGDIAEGYSVSREKKESFPLTVTSAQKNPTAFYLCASSTASGRGHTQYFGPGTRLTVL.

The chain has TRBV4-3 and TRBJ2-7; 8 bases line up with TRBD2. This CDR3 is built from 15 residues. Losses at the gene ends were 0 bases for V and 6 bases for J; bases not matched to a gene: 7. Germline V gene data show CDR1 as LGHNA and CDR2 as YSLEER. Written as DNA, the CDR3 is TGCGCCAGCAGCCAAGAAGGAGCGGGAGCTTGCGAGCAGTACTTC. It is translated as CASSQEGAGACEQYF.

This rearrangement joins TRBV4-2 to TRBJ2-5; 10 bases are a match to TRBD2. Gene TRBJ2-7 matches the end of the DNA better, so the J call may be wrong. Germline V gives CDR1 LGHNA, CDR2 YNFKEQ. This CDR3 is 14 amino acids long. The CDR3 loop is CASSQASGGYEQYF. The DNA for the CDR3 is TGTGCCAGCAGCCAAGCTAGCGGGGGCTACGAGCAGTACTTC.

The chain joins TRBV2 to TRBJ2-2; D perhaps matches TRBD2 (6 bases). V was clipped by 7 bases and J by 6 bases, with 15 bases between them. CDR1 is SNHLY, CDR2 FYNNEI, per germline. The CDR3 is 14 amino acids. The CDR3 DNA sequence: TGTGCCAGCAAAGGCCCCGGAGGGGCCGGGGAGCTGTTTTTT. This gives the protein CASKGPGGAGELFF.